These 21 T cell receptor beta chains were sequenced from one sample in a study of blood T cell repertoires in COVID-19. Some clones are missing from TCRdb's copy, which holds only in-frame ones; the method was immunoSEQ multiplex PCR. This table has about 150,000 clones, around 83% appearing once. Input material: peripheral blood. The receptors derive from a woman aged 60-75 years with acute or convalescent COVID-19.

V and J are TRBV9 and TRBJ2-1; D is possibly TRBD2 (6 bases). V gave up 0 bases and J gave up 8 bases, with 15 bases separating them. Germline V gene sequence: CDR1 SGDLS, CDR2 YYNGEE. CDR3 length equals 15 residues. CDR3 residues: CASSVAMKSSDEQFF. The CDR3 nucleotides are TGTGCCAGCAGCGTAGCTATGAAGTCTAGCGATGAGCAGTTCTTC.

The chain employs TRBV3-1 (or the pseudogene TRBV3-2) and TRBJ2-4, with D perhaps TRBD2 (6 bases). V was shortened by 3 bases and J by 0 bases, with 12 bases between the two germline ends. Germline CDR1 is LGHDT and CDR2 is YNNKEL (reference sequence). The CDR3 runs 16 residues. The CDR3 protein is CASSHQAGLAKNIQYF. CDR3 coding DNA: TGTGCCAGCAGCCACCAGGCGGGATTAGCCAAAAACATTCAGTACTTC.

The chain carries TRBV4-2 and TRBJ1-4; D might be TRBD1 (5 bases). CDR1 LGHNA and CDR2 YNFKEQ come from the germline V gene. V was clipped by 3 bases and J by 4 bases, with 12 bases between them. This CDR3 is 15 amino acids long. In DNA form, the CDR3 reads TGTGCCAGCAGCCAGACTCAGGGCGGTAATGAAAAACTGTTTTTT. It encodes CASSQTQGGNEKLFF.

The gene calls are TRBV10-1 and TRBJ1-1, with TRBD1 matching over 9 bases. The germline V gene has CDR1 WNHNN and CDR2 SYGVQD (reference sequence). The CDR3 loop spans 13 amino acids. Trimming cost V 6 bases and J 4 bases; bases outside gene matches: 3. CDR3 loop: CASSPGQGTEAFF. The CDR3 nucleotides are TGCGCCAGCAGCCCGGGACAGGGCACTGAAGCTTTCTTT.

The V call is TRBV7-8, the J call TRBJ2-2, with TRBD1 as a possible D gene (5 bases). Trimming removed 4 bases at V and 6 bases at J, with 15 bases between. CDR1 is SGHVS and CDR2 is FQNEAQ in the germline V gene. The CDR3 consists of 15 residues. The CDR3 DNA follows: TGTGCCAGCAGCTCCCCCTGGGGCGGAGCCGGGGAGCTGTTTTTT. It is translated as CASSSPWGGAGELFF.

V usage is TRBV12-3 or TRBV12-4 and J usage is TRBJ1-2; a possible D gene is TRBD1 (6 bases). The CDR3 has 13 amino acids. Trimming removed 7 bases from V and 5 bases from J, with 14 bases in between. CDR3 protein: CASTPYREYGYTF. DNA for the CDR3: TGTGCCAGCACCCCTTACAGGGAATATGGCTACACCTTC.

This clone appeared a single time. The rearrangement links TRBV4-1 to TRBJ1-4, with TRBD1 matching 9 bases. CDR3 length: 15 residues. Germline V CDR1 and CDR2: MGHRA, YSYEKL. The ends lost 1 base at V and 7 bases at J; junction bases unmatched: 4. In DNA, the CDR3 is TGCGCCAGCAGCCAAGCCGGGACAGGGCCTGAAAAACTGTTTTTT. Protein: CASSQAGTGPEKLFF.

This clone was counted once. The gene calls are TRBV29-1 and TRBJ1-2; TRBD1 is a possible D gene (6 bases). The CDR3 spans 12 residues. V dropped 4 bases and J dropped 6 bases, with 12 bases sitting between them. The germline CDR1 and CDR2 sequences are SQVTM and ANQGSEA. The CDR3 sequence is CSVGPQGNGYTF. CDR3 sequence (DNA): TGCAGCGTTGGCCCACAGGGAAATGGCTACACCTTC.

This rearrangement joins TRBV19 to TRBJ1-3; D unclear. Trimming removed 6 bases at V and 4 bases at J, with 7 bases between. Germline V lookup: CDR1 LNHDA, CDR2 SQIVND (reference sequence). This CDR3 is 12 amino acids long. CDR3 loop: CASRLQGNTIYF. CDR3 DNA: TGTGCCAGTAGGTTACAGGGAAACACCATATATTTT.

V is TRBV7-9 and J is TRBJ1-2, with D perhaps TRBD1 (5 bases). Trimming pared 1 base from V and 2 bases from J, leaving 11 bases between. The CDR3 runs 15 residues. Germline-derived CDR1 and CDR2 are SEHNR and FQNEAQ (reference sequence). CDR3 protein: CASSLEPAGNYGYTF. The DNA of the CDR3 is TGTGCCAGCAGCTTAGAACCAGCAGGGAACTATGGCTACACCTTC.

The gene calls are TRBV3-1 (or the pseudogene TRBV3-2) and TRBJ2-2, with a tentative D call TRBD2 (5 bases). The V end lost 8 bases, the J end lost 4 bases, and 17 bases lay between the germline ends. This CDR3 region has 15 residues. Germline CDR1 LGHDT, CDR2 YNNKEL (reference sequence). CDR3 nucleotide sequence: TGTGCCAGCTCCCCGAGAAACGGGGTCACCGGGGAGCTGTTTTTT. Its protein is CASSPRNGVTGELFF.

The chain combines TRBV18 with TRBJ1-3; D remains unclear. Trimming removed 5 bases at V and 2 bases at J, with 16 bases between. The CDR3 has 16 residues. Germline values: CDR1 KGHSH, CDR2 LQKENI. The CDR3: CASSNQRGSTGNTIYF. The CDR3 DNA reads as TGTGCCAGCTCAAACCAGAGAGGGAGCACTGGAAACACCATATATTTT.

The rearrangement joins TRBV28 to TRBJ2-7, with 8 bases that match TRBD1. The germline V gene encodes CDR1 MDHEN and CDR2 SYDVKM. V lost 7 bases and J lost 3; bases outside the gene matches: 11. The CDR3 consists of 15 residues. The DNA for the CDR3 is TGTGCCAGCACCCCCACCACCACAGGGGGCTACGAGCAGTACGTC. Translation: CASTPTTTGGYEQYV.

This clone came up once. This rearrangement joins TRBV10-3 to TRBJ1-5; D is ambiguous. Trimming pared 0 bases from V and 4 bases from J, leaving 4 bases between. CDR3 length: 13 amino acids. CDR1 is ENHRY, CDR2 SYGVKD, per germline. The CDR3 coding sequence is TGTGCCATCAGTGAGTCCCCGAATCAGCCCCAGCATTTT. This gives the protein CAISESPNQPQHF.

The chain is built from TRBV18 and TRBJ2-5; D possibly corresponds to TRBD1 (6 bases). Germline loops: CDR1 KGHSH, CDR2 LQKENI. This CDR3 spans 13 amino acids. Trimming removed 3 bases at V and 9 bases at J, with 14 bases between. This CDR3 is CASSPPYRAPQYF. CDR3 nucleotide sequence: TGTGCCAGCTCACCGCCCTACAGGGCCCCCCAGTACTTC.

The CDR3: CASSSPGLARDTQYF. The CDR3 DNA reads as TGTGCCAGCAGCTCGCCCGGACTAGCGCGAGATACGCAGTATTTT. The chain carries TRBV7-9 and TRBJ2-3, with 9 bases aligning to TRBD2. CDR3 length: 15 amino acids. The V and J ends lost 4 bases and 5 bases, in that order; junction bases with no gene match: 7. Germline values: CDR1 SEHNR, CDR2 FQNEAQ (reference sequence).

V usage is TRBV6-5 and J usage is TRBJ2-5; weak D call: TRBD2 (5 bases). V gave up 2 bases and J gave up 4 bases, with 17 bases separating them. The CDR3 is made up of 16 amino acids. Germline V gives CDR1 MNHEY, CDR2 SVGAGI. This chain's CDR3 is CASSYEGSKAGETQYF. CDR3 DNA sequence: TGTGCCAGCAGTTACGAGGGTAGCAAGGCGGGAGAGACCCAGTACTTC.

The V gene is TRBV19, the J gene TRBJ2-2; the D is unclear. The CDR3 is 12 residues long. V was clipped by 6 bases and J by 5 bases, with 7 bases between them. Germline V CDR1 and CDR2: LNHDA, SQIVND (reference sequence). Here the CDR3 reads CASRLHTGELFF. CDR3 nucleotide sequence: TGTGCCAGTAGACTGCATACCGGGGAGCTGTTTTTT.

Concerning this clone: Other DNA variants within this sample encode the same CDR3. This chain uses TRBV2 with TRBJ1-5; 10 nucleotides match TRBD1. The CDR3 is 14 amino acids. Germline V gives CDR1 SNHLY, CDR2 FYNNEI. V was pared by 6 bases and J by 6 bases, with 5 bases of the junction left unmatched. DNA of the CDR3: TGTGCCAGCAGCCCAGGACAGGGGGGTCAGCCCCAGCATTTT. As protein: CASSPGQGGQPQHF.

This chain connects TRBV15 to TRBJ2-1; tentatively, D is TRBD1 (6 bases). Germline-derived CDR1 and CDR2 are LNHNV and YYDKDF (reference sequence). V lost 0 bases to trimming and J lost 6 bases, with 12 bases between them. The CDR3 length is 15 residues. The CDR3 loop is CATSRDFRGGNEQFF. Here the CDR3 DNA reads TGTGCCACCAGCAGAGATTTTAGAGGGGGCAATGAGCAGTTCTTC.

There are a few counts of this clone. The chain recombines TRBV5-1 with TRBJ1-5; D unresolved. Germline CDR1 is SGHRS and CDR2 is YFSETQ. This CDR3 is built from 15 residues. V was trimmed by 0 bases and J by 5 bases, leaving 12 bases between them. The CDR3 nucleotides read TGCGCCAGCAGCTTGGTAGGATCCGGAGATCAGCCCCAGCATTTT. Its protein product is CASSLVGSGDQPQHF.